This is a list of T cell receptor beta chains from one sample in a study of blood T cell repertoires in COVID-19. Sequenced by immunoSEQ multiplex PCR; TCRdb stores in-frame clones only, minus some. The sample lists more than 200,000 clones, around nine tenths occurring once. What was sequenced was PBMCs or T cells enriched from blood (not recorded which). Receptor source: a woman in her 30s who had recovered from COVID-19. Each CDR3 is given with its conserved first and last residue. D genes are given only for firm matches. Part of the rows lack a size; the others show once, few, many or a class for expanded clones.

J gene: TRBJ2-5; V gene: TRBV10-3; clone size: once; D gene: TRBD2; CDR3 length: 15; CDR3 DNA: TGTGCCATCAGTGGGACTAGCGGGTGGGAAGAGACCCAGTACTTC; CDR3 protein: CAISGTSGWEETQYF
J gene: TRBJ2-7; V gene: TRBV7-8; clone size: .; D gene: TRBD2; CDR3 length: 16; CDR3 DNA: TGTGCCAGCAGCTTAGAGGCTAGCGGGATGTTGGGTGAGCAGTACTTC; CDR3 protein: CASSLEASGMLGEQYF
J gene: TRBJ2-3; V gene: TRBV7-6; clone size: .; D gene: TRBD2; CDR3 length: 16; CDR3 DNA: TGTGCCAGCAGCTTAGTTAGCGGGGAAAGCACAGATACGCAGTATTTT; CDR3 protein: CASSLVSGESTDTQYF
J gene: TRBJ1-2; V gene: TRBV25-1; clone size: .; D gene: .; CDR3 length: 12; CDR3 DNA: TGTGCCAGCAGTGATGGCAACTATGGCTACACCTTC; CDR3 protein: CASSDGNYGYTF
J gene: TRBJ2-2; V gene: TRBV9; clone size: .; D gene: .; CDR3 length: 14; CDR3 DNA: TGTGCCAGCAGCGTAGCGGGAAACACCGGGGAGCTGTTTTTT; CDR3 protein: CASSVAGNTGELFF
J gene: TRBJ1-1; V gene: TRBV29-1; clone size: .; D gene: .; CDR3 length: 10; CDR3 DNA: TGCAGCGTTGTCTCCACTGAAGCTTTCTTT; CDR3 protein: CSVVSTEAFF
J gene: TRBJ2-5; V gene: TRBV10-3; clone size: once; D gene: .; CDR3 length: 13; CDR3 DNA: TGTGCCATCAGTCCAGGATCCCAAGAGACCCAGTACTTC; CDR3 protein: CAISPGSQETQYF
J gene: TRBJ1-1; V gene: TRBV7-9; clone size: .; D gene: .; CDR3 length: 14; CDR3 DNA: TGTGCCAGCAGCTTTATCACAGGGACGACTGAAGCTTTCTTT; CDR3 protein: CASSFITGTTEAFF
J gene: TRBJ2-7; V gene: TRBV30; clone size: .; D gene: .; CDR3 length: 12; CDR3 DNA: TGTGCCTGGAATTCGGGGAGCCCCTCGCAGTACTTC; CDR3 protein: CAWNSGSPSQYF
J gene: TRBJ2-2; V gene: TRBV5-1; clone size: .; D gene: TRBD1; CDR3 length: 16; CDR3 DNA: TGCGCCAGCAGCTTGTACAGGGGGCCCGTGTCCGGGGAGCTGTTTTTT; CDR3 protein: CASSLYRGPVSGELFF
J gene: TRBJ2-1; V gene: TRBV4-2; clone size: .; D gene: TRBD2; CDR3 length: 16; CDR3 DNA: TGTGCCAGCAGCCAGGTTGGGGCTAGCGGGAACCATGAGCAGTTCTTC; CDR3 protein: CASSQVGASGNHEQFF
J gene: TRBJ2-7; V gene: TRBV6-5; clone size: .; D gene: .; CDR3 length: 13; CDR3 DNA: TGTGCCAGCAGGCACCCGTTGCGGTACGAGCAGTACTTC; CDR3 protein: CASRHPLRYEQYF
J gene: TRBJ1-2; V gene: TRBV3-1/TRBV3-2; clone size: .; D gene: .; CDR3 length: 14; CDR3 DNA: TGTGCCAGCAGCCAAGGAGGGGGGGGTTTTGGCTACACCTTC; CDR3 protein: CASSQGGGGFGYTF
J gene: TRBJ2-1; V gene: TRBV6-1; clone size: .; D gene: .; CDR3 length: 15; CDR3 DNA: TGTGCCAGCAGTGAAAACTCGTTCCCGGTCAATGAGCAGTTCTTC; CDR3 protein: CASSENSFPVNEQFF
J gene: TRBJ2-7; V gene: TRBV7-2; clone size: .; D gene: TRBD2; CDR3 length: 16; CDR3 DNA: TGTGCCAGCAGCTTAGGTGCCGCTAGCGGCTCCTACGAGCAGTACTTC; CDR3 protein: CASSLGAASGSYEQYF
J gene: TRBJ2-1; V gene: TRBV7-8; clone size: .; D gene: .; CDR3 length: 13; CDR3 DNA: TGTGCCAGCAGTACTGCCTCCTTCAATGAGCAGTTCTTC; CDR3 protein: CASSTASFNEQFF
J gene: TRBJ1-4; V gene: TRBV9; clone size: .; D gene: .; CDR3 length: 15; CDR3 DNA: TGTGCCAGCAGCGTACTACAGGGCGAAGGCGAAAAACTGTTTTTT; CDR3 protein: CASSVLQGEGEKLFF
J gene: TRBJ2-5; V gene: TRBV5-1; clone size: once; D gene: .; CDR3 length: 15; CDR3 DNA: TGCGCCAGCAGCTTGCTCGGGAGCCCCCAGGAGACCCAGTACTTC; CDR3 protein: CASSLLGSPQETQYF
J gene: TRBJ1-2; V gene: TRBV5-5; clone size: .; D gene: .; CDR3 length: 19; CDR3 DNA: TGTGCCAGCAGCTTGAGTGAGAGGGCGGGGGCCCCGACTAACTATGGCTACACCTTC; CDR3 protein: CASSLSERAGAPTNYGYTF
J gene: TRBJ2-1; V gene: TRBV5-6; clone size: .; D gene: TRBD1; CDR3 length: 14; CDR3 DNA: TGTGCCAGCAGCTTAGGGACAGCCTACAATGAGCAGTTCTTC; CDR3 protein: CASSLGTAYNEQFF
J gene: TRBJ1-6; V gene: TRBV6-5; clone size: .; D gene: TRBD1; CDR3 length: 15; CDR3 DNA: TGTGCCAGCAGTCCAGGGACAGGAATCAATTCACCCCTCCACTTT; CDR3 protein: CASSPGTGINSPLHF
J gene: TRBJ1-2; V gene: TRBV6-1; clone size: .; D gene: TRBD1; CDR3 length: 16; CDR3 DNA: TGTGCCAGCAGTGAAACCCCAAGGACAGGACCCTATGGCTACACCTTC; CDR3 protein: CASSETPRTGPYGYTF
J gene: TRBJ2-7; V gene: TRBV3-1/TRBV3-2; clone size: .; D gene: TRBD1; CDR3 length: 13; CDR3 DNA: TGTGCCAGCAGCAGGGACAGGGTGGGCGAGCAGTACTTC; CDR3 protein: CASSRDRVGEQYF
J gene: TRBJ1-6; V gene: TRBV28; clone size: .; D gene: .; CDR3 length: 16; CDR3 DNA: TGTGCCAGCATCGCTTCCGAGACAGCCGCTAATTCACCCCTCCACTTT; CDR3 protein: CASIASETAANSPLHF
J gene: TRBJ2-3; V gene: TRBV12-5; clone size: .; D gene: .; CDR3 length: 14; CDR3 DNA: TGTGCTAGCGCCCCCCCGGCTAGCGTAGATACGCAGTATTTT; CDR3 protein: CASAPPASVDTQYF
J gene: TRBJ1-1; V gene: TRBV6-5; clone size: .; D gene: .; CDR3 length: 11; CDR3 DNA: TGTGCCAGCAGGGCGAACACTGAAGCTTTCTTT; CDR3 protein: CASRANTEAFF
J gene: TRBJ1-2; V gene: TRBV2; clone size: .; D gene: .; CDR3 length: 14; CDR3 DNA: TGTGCCAGCAGTGACAGGGGTCCAAACTATGGCTACACCTTC; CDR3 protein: CASSDRGPNYGYTF
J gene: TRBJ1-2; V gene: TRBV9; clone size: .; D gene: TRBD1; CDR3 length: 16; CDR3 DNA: TGTGCCAGCAGCGTTGCTTTTACAGGGGCGAACTATGGCTACACCTTC; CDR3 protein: CASSVAFTGANYGYTF
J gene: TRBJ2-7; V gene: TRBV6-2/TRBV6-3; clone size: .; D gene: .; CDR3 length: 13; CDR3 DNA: TGTGCCAGCAGCCGCGACTGGACTGGCGAGCAGTACTTC; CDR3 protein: CASSRDWTGEQYF
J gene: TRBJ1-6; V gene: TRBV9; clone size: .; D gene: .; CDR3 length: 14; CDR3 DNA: TGTGCCAGCAGCGTAGCACAGGGAGAATCACCCCTCCACTTT; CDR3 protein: CASSVAQGESPLHF
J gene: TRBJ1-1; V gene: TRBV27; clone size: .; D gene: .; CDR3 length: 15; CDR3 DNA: TGTGCCAGCAGTCCTCGGACAGCTATGAACACTGAAGCTTTCTTT; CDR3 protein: CASSPRTAMNTEAFF
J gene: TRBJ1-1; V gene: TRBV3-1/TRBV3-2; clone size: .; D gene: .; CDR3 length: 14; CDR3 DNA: TGTGCCAGCAGCCAAGTCTCACTCGAGACTGAAGCTTTCTTT; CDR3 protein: CASSQVSLETEAFF
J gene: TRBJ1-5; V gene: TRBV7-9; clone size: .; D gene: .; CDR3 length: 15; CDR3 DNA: TGTGCCAGCAGCTTAGGGTCAACTACAAATCAGCCCCAGCATTTT; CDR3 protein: CASSLGSTTNQPQHF
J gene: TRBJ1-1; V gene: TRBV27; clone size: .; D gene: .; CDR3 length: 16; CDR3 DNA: TGTGCCAGCAGTGAGGTGAGGTGGGGGCGTCGGACTGAAGCTTTCTTT; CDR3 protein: CASSEVRWGRRTEAFF
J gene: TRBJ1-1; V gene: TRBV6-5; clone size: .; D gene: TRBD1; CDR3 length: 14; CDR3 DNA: TGTGCCAGCAGCCCGGCGGGACAGGGATCTGAAGCTTTCTTT; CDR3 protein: CASSPAGQGSEAFF
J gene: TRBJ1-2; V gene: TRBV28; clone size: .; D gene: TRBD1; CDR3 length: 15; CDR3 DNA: TGTGCCAGCAGCCGTCCCGGGACAGGGGTAGATGGCTACACCTTC; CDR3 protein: CASSRPGTGVDGYTF
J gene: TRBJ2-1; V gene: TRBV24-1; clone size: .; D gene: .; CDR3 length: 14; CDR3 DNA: TGTGCCACCAGTGATCCCTTTCGTGTGAATGAGCAGTTCTTC; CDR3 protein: CATSDPFRVNEQFF
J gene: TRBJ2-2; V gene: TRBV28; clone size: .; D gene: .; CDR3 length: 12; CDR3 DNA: TGTGCCAGCCTCTTGAACACCGGGGAGCTGTTTTTT; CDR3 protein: CASLLNTGELFF
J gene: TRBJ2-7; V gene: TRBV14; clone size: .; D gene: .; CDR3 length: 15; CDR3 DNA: TGTGCCAGCAGCCAAGTTCCTGGGAGTTCCTACGAGCAGTACTTC; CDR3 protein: CASSQVPGSSYEQYF
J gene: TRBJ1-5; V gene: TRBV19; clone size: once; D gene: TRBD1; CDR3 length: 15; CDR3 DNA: TGTGCCAGTACCCGGACAGGGCAATTCAATCAGCCCCAGCATTTT; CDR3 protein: CASTRTGQFNQPQHF
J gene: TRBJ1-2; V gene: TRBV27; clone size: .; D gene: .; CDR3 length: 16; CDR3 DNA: TGTGCCAGCAGTTTAGGGCAGGGGCCCATAAACTATGGCTACACCTTC; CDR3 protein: CASSLGQGPINYGYTF
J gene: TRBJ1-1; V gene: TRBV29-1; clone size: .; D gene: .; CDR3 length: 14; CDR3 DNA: TGCAGCGTTGTCCTTAGCGGGTTGGTCACTGAAGCTTTCTTT; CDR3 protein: CSVVLSGLVTEAFF
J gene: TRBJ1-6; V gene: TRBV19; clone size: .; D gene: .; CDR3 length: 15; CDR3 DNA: TGTGCCAGTAGTCCCCAATGGGGGCGAGGGTCACCCCTCCACTTT; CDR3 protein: CASSPQWGRGSPLHF
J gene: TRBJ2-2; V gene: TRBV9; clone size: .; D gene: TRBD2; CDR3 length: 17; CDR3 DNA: TGTGCCAGCAGCGGGACTAGCGGGAGTGCGGGCACCGGGGAGCTGTTTTTT; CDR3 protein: CASSGTSGSAGTGELFF
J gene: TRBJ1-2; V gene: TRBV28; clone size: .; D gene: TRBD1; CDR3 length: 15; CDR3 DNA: TGTGCCAGCAGCAAAGGACAGGGGGCAGGCTATGGCTACACCTTC; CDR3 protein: CASSKGQGAGYGYTF
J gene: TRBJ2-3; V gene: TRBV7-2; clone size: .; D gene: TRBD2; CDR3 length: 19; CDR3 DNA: TGTGCCAGCAGCTTAGAAGCTAGCGGGAGGGCGGGGAGTACAGATACGCAGTATTTT; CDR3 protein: CASSLEASGRAGSTDTQYF
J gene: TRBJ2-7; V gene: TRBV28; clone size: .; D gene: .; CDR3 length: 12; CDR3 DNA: TGTGCCAGCAGCCAAACCCCCCCGGGGCAGTACTTC; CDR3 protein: CASSQTPPGQYF
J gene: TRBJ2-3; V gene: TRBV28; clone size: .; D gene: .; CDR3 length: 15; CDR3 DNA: TGTGCCAGCAGTTTCCCGGACAGAAGCACAGATACGCAGTATTTT; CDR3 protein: CASSFPDRSTDTQYF
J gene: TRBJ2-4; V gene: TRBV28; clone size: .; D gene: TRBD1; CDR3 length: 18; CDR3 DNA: TGTGCCAGCAGCTTTGGGTTTGGCGGACAGGGGGCGCAAGGCATTCAGTACTTC; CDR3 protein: CASSFGFGGQGAQGIQYF
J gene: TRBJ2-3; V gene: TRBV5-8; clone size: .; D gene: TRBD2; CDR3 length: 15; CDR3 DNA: TGTGCCAGCAGCTTGTACGCGGGAGAGGCAGATACGCAGTATTTT; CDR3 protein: CASSLYAGEADTQYF
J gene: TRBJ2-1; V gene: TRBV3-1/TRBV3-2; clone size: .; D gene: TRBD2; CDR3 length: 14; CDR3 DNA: TGTGCCAGCACCCTAGCGGGAGGCATTAATGAGCAGTTCTTC; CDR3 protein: CASTLAGGINEQFF
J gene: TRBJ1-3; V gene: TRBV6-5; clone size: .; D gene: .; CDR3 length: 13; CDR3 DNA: TGTGCCACCTCTCGGAGGCCTGAGGACACCATATATTTT; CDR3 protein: CATSRRPEDTIYF
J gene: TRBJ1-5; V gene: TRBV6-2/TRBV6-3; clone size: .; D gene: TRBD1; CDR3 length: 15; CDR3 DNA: TGTGCCAGCAGTTACCCAGGGACAGGCTACCAGCCCCAGCATTTT; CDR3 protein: CASSYPGTGYQPQHF
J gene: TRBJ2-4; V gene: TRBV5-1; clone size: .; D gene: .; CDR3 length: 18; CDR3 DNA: TGCGCCAGCAGCCCACTATGGACAGAGCCTCAAGCCAAAAACATTCAGTACTTC; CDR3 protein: CASSPLWTEPQAKNIQYF